The source of this T cell receptor beta chain is a study of PD-1 blockade in mismatch repair-deficient tumors. Study details: Enrolled about 2013-2016, patients had progressing, pretreated mismatch repair-deficient cancers of approximately 13 types.

The CDR3 runs to 17 residues. The V and J ends lost 6 bases and 1 base, in that order; junction bases with no gene match: 14. From germline, CDR1 is LGHNA and CDR2 YSLEER. Method: immunoSEQ multiplex PCR; TCRdb's copy keeps in-frame clones and lacks some. Among under 150,000 clones, 86% were seen once, and the ten largest hold about 13%. Every patient had mismatch repair deficiency by PCR or immunohistochemistry. The TCR-sequenced patients were a few responders to pembrolizumab. V usage is TRBV4-3 and J usage is TRBJ2-5; 7 bases agree with TRBD2. This sample comprised peripheral blood, obtained 44 weeks after starting pembrolizumab. This receptor was taken from an adult with mismatch repair-deficient cancer. CDR3 in DNA: TGCGCCAGCAGTCCGGAGGGAGCGGGACCCCTCCAAGAGACCCAGTACTTC. Translating it yields CASSPEGAGPLQETQYF.